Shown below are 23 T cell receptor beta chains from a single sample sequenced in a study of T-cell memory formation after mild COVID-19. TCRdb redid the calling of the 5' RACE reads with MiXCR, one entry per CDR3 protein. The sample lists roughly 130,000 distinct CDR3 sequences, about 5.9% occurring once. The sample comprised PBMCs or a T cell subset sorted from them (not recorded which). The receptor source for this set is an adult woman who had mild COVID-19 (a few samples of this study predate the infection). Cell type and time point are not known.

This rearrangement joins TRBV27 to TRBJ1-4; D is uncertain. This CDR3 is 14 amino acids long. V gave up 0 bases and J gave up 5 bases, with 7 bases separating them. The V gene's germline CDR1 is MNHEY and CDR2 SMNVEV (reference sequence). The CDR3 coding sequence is TGTGCCAGCAGTTTATCACAAGGAAATGAAAAACTGTTTTTT. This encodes CASSLSQGNEKLFF.

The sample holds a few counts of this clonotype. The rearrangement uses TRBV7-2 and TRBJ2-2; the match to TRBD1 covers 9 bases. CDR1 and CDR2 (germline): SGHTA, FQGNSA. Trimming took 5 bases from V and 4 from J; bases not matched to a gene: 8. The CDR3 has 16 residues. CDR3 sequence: CASSLYRGQVTGELFF. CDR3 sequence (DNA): TGTGCCAGCAGCCTCTACAGGGGGCAGGTCACCGGGGAGCTGTTTTTT.

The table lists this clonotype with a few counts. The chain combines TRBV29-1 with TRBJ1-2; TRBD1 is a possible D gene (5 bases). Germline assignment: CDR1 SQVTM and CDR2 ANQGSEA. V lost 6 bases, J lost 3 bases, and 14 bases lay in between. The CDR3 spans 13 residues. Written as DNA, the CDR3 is TGCAGCGTGGACACTGGCAGAGACTATGGCTACACCTTC. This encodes CSVDTGRDYGYTF.

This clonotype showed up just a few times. CDR3 amino acids: CASSQGTGNIATGELFF. For the CDR3, the DNA is TGCGCCAGCAGCCAAGGAACAGGGAACATCGCTACCGGGGAGCTGTTTTTT. This rearrangement joins TRBV4-1 to TRBJ2-2; tentatively, D is TRBD1 (6 bases). The germline gives CDR1 MGHRA, CDR2 YSYEKL. Trimming removed 1 base at V and 5 bases at J, with 17 bases between. This CDR3 is built from 17 residues.

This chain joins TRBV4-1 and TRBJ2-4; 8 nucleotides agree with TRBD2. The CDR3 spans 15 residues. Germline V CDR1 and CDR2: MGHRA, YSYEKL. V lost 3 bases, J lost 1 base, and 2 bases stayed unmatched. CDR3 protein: CASSQTGGAKNIQYF. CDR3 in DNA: TGCGCCAGCAGCCAGACGGGGGGGGCCAAAAACATTCAGTACTTC.

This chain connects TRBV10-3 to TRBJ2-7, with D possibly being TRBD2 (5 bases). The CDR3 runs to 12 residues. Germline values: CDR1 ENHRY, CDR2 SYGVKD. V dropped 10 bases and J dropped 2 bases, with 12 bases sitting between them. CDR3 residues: CANGGTAYEQYF. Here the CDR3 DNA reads TGTGCCAATGGAGGAACAGCCTACGAGCAGTACTTC.

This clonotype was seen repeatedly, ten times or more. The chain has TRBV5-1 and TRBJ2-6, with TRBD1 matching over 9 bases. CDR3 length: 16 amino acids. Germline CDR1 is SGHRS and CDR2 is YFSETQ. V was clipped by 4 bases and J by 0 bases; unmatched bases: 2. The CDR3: CASSGTGNSGANVLTF. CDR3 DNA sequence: TGCGCCAGCAGCGGGACAGGGAACTCTGGGGCCAACGTCCTGACTTTC.

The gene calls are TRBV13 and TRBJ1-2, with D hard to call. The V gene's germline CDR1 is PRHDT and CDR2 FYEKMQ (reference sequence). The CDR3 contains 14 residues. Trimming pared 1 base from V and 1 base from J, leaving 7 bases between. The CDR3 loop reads CASSLVSVNYGYTF. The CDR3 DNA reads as TGTGCCAGCAGCTTAGTATCAGTTAACTATGGCTACACCTTC.

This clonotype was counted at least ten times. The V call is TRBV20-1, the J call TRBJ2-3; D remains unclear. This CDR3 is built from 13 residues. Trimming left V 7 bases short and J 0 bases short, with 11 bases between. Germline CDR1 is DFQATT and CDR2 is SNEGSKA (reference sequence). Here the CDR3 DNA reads TGCAGTGTTAACACCTGGAGCACAGATACGCAGTATTTT. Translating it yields CSVNTWSTDTQYF.

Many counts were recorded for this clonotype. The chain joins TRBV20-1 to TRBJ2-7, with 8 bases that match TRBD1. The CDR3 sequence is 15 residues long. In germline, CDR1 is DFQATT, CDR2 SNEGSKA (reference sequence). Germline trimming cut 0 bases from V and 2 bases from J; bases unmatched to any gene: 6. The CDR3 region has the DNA TGCAGTGCTAGAGATCCCCGGACAGGGACCTACGAGCAGTACTTC. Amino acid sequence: CSARDPRTGTYEQYF.

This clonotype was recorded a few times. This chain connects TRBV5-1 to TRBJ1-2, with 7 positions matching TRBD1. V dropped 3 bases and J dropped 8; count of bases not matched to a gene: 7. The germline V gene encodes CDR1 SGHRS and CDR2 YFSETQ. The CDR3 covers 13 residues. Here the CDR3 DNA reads TGCGCCAGCAGCTGGGAACAGGGGTCCGGCTACACCTTC. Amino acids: CASSWEQGSGYTF.

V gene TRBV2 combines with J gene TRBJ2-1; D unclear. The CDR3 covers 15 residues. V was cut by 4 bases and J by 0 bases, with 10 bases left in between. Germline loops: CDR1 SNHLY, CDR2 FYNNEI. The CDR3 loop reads CASSGNRFSYNEQFF. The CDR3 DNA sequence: TGTGCCAGCAGTGGTAACCGCTTCTCCTACAATGAGCAGTTCTTC.

This chain's CDR3 is CSAAPGTGANVLTF. The CDR3, as DNA: TGCAGTGCAGCCCCAGGGACTGGGGCCAACGTCCTGACTTTC. The genes are TRBV20-1 and TRBJ2-6, with D possibly TRBD1 on 5 matching bases. Germline loops: CDR1 DFQATT, CDR2 SNEGSKA (reference sequence). Trimming took 6 bases from V and 2 from J, leaving 11 bases between them. This CDR3 spans 14 amino acids.

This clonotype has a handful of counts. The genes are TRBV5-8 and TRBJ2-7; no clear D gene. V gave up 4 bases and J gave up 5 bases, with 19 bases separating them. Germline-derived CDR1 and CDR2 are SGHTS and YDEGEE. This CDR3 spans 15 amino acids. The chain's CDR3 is CASSLPRSPSNEQYF. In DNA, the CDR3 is TGTGCCAGCAGCCTCCCTCGGAGCCCGAGTAACGAGCAGTACTTC.

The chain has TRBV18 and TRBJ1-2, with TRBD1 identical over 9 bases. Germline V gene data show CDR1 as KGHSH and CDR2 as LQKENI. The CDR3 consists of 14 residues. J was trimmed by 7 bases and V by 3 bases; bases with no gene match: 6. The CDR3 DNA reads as TGTGCCAGCTCACCTGGGACAGGGCTGGTTGGCTACACCTTC. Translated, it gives CASSPGTGLVGYTF.

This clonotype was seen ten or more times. The CDR3 is CASSLSGPLNYGYTF. The CDR3 nucleotides read TGCGCCAGCAGCTTGTCCGGGCCACTTAACTATGGCTACACCTTC. The chain is built from TRBV5-1 and TRBJ1-2; no clear D gene. Trimming shortened V by 1 base and J by 1 base, and 11 bases separated the two germline ends. The CDR3 is 15 amino acids. Germline CDR1 and CDR2: SGHRS and YFSETQ.

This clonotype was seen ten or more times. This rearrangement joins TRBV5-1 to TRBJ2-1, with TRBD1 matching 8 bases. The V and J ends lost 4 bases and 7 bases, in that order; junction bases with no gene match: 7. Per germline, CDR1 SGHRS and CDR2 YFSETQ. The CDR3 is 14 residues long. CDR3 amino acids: CASSLRTGLNEQFF. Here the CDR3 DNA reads TGCGCCAGCAGCCTGCGGACAGGGTTGAATGAGCAGTTCTTC.

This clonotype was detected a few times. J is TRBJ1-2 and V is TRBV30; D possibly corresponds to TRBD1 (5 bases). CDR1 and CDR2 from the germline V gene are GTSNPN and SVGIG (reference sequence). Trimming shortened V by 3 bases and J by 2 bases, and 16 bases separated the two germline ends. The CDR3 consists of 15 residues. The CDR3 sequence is CAWRFTGVANYGYTF. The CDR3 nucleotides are TGTGCCTGGAGGTTTACAGGCGTAGCAAACTATGGCTACACCTTC.

This chain's CDR3 is CASSVGGGLYTGELFF. CDR3 nucleotide sequence: TGTGCCAGCAGCGTAGGGGGGGGACTTTACACCGGGGAGCTGTTTTTT. The chain employs TRBV9 and TRBJ2-2, with 7 nucleotides matching TRBD2. Trimming at V came to 0 bases and at J to 3 bases, leaving 5 bases not matched to a gene. The CDR3 covers 16 residues. CDR1 and CDR2 from the germline V gene are SGDLS and YYNGEE.

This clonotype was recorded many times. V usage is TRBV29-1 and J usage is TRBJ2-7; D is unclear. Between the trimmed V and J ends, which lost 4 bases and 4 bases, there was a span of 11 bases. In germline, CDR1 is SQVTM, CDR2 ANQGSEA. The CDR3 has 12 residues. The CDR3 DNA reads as TGCAGCGTTGTCGTACTCGGTTACGAGCAGTACTTC. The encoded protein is CSVVVLGYEQYF.

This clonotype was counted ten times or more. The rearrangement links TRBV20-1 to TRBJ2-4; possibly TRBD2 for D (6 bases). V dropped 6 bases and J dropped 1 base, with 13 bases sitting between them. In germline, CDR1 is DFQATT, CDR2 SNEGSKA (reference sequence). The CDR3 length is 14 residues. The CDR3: CSARAGGAKNIQYF. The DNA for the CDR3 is TGCAGTGCCCGAGCGGGTGGGGCCAAAAACATTCAGTACTTC.

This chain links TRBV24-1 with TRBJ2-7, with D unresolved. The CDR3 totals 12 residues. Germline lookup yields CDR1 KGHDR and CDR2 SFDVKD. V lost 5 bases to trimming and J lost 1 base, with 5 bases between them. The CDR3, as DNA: TGTGCCACCAGTGCCGGATCCTACGAGCAGTACTTC. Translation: CATSAGSYEQYF.

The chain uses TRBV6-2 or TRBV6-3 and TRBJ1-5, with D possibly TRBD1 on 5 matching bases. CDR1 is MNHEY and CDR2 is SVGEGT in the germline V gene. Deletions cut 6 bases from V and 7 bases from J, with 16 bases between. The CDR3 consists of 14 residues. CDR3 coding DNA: TGTGCCAGCAGCCCATCGAGGGGTTTCCAGCCCCAGCATTTT. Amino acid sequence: CASSPSRGFQPQHF.